Presented here are 27 T cell receptor beta chains from one specimen sequenced in a study of shared clonotypes between healthy human individuals. TCRdb's copy holds only in-frame clones and misses some; the assay was immunoSEQ multiplex PCR. This table has approximately 2.1 million clones, approximately 93% appearing once. What was sequenced was naive CD4+ T cells from PBMCs. Specified subset: CD45RA+ positively selected. The receptors here all came from a man between 18 and 35 years old in good health. Some clones in this sample may be carry-over from other donors' samples.

This clone was recorded once. This sample also contains other DNA sequences that code for the same CDR3. The gene calls are TRBV5-4 and TRBJ2-7, with D possibly matching TRBD2 (6 bases). This CDR3 has 14 residues. Germline CDR1 SGHNT, CDR2 YYREEE (reference sequence). V was shortened by 0 bases and J by 1 base, with 8 bases between the two germline ends. The CDR3 bases are TGTGCCAGCAGCTTGGGGGGACTGTCCTACGAGCAGTACTTC. This sequence encodes CASSLGGLSYEQYF.

The chain combines TRBV11-2 with TRBJ2-7; no reliable D call. This CDR3 has 15 residues. The V gene's germline CDR1 is SGHAT and CDR2 FQNNGV. V lost 0 bases and J 0 bases, leaving 9 bases between the germline ends. The CDR3 region has the DNA TGTGCCAGCAGCTTAGATCCTTGGTACTCCTACGAGCAGTACTTC. It yields the protein CASSLDPWYSYEQYF. Combining the CDR3 with reference TRBV11-2 and TRBJ2-7 gives the whole variable domain EAGVAQSPRYKIIEKRQSVAFWCNPISGHATLYWYQQILGQGPKLLIQFQNNGVVDDSQLPKDRFSAERLKGVDSTLKIQPAKLEDSAVYLCASSLDPWYSYEQYFGPGTRLTVT.

The rearrangement uses TRBV6-1 and TRBJ2-1; 14 bases fit TRBD2. Germline lookup yields CDR1 MNHNS and CDR2 SASEGT. Germline trimming cut 5 bases from V and 7 bases from J; bases unmatched to any gene: 4. This CDR3 has 15 residues. The CDR3 coding sequence is TGTGCCAGCAGTCGGGGACTAGCGGGAGAGAATGAGCAGTTCTTC. Its translation is CASSRGLAGENEQFF.

The genes are TRBV19 and TRBJ1-2; the match to TRBD1 covers 8 bases. V dropped 2 bases and J dropped 4; count of bases not matched to a gene: 9. CDR3 size: 16 residues. Germline V lookup: CDR1 LNHDA, CDR2 SQIVND (reference sequence). The CDR3 protein is CASSIRGPDRAYGYTF. CDR3 in DNA: TGTGCCAGTAGTATAAGGGGACCGGACAGGGCCTATGGCTACACCTTC. Based on the CDR3 plus reference TRBV19 and TRBJ1-2, the full variable domain is DGGITQSPKYLFRKEGQNVTLSCEQNLNHDAMYWYRQDPGQGLRLIYYSQIVNDFQKGDIAEGYSVSREKKESFPLTVTSAQKNPTAFYLCASSIRGPDRAYGYTFGSGTRLTVV.

V is TRBV5-5 and J is TRBJ2-5; possible D gene TRBD1, 6 bases. Per the germline V gene, CDR1 is SGHKS and CDR2 is YYEKEE (reference sequence). The CDR3 is 15 residues long. The ends were cut back, 6 bases at V and 3 bases at J, with 18 bases in the middle. The chain's CDR3 is CASKNSGEIEETQYF. CDR3 sequence (DNA): TGTGCCAGCAAAAACTCAGGGGAGATAGAAGAGACCCAGTACTTC.

The chain links TRBV30 to TRBJ2-5; D not certain. Germline values: CDR1 GTSNPN, CDR2 SVGIG (reference sequence). This CDR3 has 12 amino acids. Trimming stripped 3 bases from V and 3 bases from J, with 8 bases between. CDR3 in DNA: TGTGCCTGGAGCGGACCAGAAGAGACCCAGTACTTC. Its translation: CAWSGPEETQYF.

The V and J genes are TRBV6-4 and TRBJ2-2; perhaps TRBD2 as D (5 bases). The V end was cut by 6 bases, the J end by 0 bases, with 8 bases between. Germline lookup yields CDR1 MRHNA and CDR2 SNTAGT. This CDR3 region has 14 residues. CDR3 sequence: CASSSLANTGELFF. The CDR3, as DNA: TGTGCCAGCAGCTCACTAGCGAACACCGGGGAGCTGTTTTTT.

With respect to this clone: This CDR3 is also generated by other DNA sequences in the sample. The chain recombines TRBV5-1 with TRBJ1-2; no clear D gene. This CDR3 region has 14 residues. V gave up 0 bases and J gave up 0 bases, with 6 bases separating them. Germline V gene lookup returns CDR1 SGHRS and CDR2 YFSETQ. The CDR3 DNA sequence: TGCGCCAGCAGCTTGGACTCCTCTAACTATGGCTACACCTTC. Its translation: CASSLDSSNYGYTF.

The chain joins TRBV28 to TRBJ1-2, with D possibly being TRBD1 (6 bases). This CDR3 is 12 amino acids long. The V end was cut by 4 bases, the J end by 8 bases, with 11 bases between. Germline V gene lookup returns CDR1 MDHEN and CDR2 SYDVKM. CDR3 nucleotide sequence: TGTGCCAGCAGTTATCGGACAGAAGGCTACACCTTC. Its translation: CASSYRTEGYTF.

CDR3 bases: TGCGCCAGCAGCCAAGAGGCGGCCTCCTACGAGCAGTACTTC. Amino acids: CASSQEAASYEQYF. The J gene is TRBJ2-7, the V gene TRBV4-1; D gene ambiguous. V was shortened by 0 bases and J by 0 bases, with 6 bases between the two germline ends. The CDR3 spans 14 residues. The V gene's germline CDR1 is MGHRA and CDR2 YSYEKL.

The chain has TRBV19 and TRBJ2-3; D call uncertain. The CDR3 covers 16 residues. Trimming pared 3 bases from V and 4 bases from J, leaving 17 bases between. In germline, CDR1 is LNHDA, CDR2 SQIVND (reference sequence). CDR3 loop: CASSIWSGASSDTQYF. CDR3 DNA: TGTGCCAGTAGTATCTGGTCCGGTGCTAGTTCAGATACGCAGTATTTT.

This clone is a singleton in its sample. The chain joins TRBV5-1 to TRBJ2-5; the D gene is possibly TRBD1 (5 bases). Germline CDR1 and CDR2: SGHRS and YFSETQ. The CDR3 extends over 17 amino acids. V was shortened by 1 base and J by 4 bases, with 20 bases between the two germline ends. The CDR3 sequence: CASSLNLMPGSRETQYF. The CDR3 DNA follows: TGCGCCAGCAGCTTGAATCTTATGCCAGGGTCGCGAGAGACCCAGTACTTC. The full variable domain, in which reference TRBV5-1 and TRBJ2-5 provide the parts outside the CDR3, is KAGVTQTPRYLIKTRGQQVTLSCSPISGHRSVSWYQQTPGQGLQFLFEYFSETQRNKGNFPGRFSGRQFSNSRSEMNVSTLELGDSALYLCASSLNLMPGSRETQYFGPGTRLLVL.

This chain connects TRBV2 to TRBJ2-3; maybe TRBD2 (6 bases). V lost 6 bases and J lost 2, with 12 bases in between. This CDR3 contains 14 residues. Germline CDR1 SNHLY, CDR2 FYNNEI. CDR3 nucleotide sequence: TGTGCCAGCAGCGCAGGACTACACACAGATACGCAGTATTTT. Translation: CASSAGLHTDTQYF.

The chain combines TRBV27 with TRBJ1-1, with 7 bases fitting TRBD1. The CDR3 extends over 15 amino acids. The V and J ends lost 4 bases and 4 bases, in that order; junction bases with no gene match: 9. Germline V CDR1 and CDR2: MNHEY, SMNVEV (reference sequence). CDR3 amino acids: CASSWGRGLGTEAFF. CDR3 bases: TGTGCCAGCAGTTGGGGAAGGGGGCTGGGCACTGAAGCTTTCTTT.

V usage is TRBV2 and J usage is TRBJ1-1, with D unresolved. CDR3 length equals 16 residues. Germline loops: CDR1 SNHLY, CDR2 FYNNEI. Trimming left V 5 bases short and J 0 bases short, with 16 bases between. This CDR3 is CASSLVSLLMNTEAFF. As DNA, the CDR3 is TGTGCCAGCAGTTTAGTCAGCCTCCTAATGAACACTGAAGCTTTCTTT.

The chain employs TRBV9 and TRBJ2-7, with 10 bases that match TRBD2. V dropped 3 bases and J dropped 4; count of bases not matched to a gene: 13. Germline CDR1 is SGDLS and CDR2 is YYNGEE. This CDR3 region has 17 residues. In DNA, the CDR3 is TGTGCCAGCAGCGCCACGTGGGTGAGCGGGAGGGAATACGAGCAGTACTTC. It translates to CASSATWVSGREYEQYF.

V is TRBV10-3 and J is TRBJ1-3, with 7 bases lining up with TRBD1. The CDR3 runs 16 residues. V lost 6 bases and J lost 2; bases outside the gene matches: 10. Per germline, CDR1 ENHRY and CDR2 SYGVKD. CDR3 region: CAISPAGGGPGNTIYF. CDR3 in DNA: TGTGCCATCAGCCCCGCAGGGGGGGGGCCTGGAAACACCATATATTTT.

The chain is built from TRBV6-5 and TRBJ2-7, with 8 bases fitting TRBD1. The CDR3 is made up of 14 amino acids. V dropped 7 bases and J dropped 4; count of bases not matched to a gene: 9. Germline V gene data show CDR1 as MNHEY and CDR2 as SVGAGI. This CDR3 reads CASTRDRGTYEQYF. CDR3 in DNA: TGTGCCAGCACCCGAGACAGGGGAACGTACGAGCAGTACTTC.

The genes are TRBV28 and TRBJ2-1; TRBD2 is a possible D gene (6 bases). The CDR3 has 15 amino acids. Looked up from germline, CDR1 is MDHEN and CDR2 is SYDVKM. V lost 2 bases and J lost 1, with 9 bases in between. CDR3 in amino acids: CASSLTGVSYNEQFF. CDR3 bases: TGTGCCAGCAGTTTAACGGGGGTTTCCTACAATGAGCAGTTCTTC.

V is TRBV7-9 and J is TRBJ2-7; TRBD1 is a possible D gene (5 bases). CDR1 and CDR2 from the germline V gene are SEHNR and FQNEAQ (reference sequence). CDR3 length equals 15 residues. Trimming removed 5 bases from V and 6 bases from J, with 20 bases in between. The CDR3 region has the DNA TGTGCCAGCAGCCCGTCTGGGGCTCTGATCAGCGAGCAGTACTTC. This codes for CASSPSGALISEQYF.

This chain uses TRBV28 with TRBJ1-1; 9 bases agree with TRBD1. This CDR3 spans 14 amino acids. Germline V gene lookup returns CDR1 MDHEN and CDR2 SYDVKM. V was pared by 6 bases and J by 4 bases, with 6 bases of the junction left unmatched. CDR3 DNA sequence: TGTGCCAGCAGGGGGGACAGGGTTGGCACTGAAGCTTTCTTT. Amino acid sequence: CASRGDRVGTEAFF.

V and J are TRBV7-9 and TRBJ2-2; no clear D gene. Germline values: CDR1 SEHNR, CDR2 FQNEAQ (reference sequence). CDR3 length: 16 amino acids. With 6 bases removed from V and 0 bases from J, the gap between germline ends came to 14 bases. This chain's CDR3 is CASRVDRPANTGELFF. The CDR3 bases are TGTGCCAGCAGGGTAGACCGACCTGCGAACACCGGGGAGCTGTTTTTT.

Note on this clone: The same CDR3 arises from other DNA sequences in this sample as well. The J gene is TRBJ2-1, the V gene TRBV30, with D unclear. CDR3 length equals 12 residues. The germline V gene has CDR1 GTSNPN and CDR2 SVGIG (reference sequence). V dropped 4 bases and J dropped 4 bases, with 8 bases sitting between them. Here the CDR3 reads CAWNGRYNEQFF. CDR3 sequence (DNA): TGTGCCTGGAACGGCAGATACAATGAGCAGTTCTTC.

The V and J genes are TRBV19 and TRBJ1-5, with D perhaps TRBD1 (5 bases). The CDR3 totals 13 residues. V lost 9 bases and J 0 bases, leaving 9 bases between the germline ends. From germline, CDR1 is LNHDA and CDR2 SQIVND (reference sequence). The chain's CDR3 is CARLDISNQPQHF. The CDR3 DNA reads TGTGCCAGACTGGACATTAGCAATCAGCCCCAGCATTTT.

CDR3 sequence: CAIPRRGFVDGYTF. CDR3 coding DNA: TGTGCCATCCCCCGCAGGGGATTCGTGGATGGCTACACCTTC. The chain carries TRBV10-3 and TRBJ1-2, with a tentative D call TRBD1 (6 bases). V was pared by 8 bases and J by 6 bases, with 19 bases between. Germline CDR1 is ENHRY and CDR2 is SYGVKD. The CDR3 extends over 14 amino acids.

The chain employs TRBV6-5 and TRBJ2-7; the match to TRBD2 covers 7 bases. CDR1 and CDR2 from the germline V gene are MNHEY and SVGAGI. The CDR3 spans 16 residues. Germline trimming cut 4 bases from V and 2 bases from J; bases unmatched to any gene: 11. As DNA, the CDR3 is TGTGCCAGCAGTTCCCTTGGGGGGAGGGCTACCTACGAGCAGTACTTC. Its translation is CASSSLGGRATYEQYF.

A word on this clone: The same CDR3 is also encoded by other DNA sequences in this sample. The genes are TRBV6-5 and TRBJ2-2; no definite D call. Trimming took off 5 bases at V and 4 bases at J, with 5 bases between the two ends. CDR1 and CDR2 (germline): MNHEY, SVGAGI. This CDR3 contains 12 residues. For the CDR3, the DNA is TGTGCCAGCAGTAGGGTCACCGGGGAGCTGTTTTTT. This gives the protein CASSRVTGELFF.